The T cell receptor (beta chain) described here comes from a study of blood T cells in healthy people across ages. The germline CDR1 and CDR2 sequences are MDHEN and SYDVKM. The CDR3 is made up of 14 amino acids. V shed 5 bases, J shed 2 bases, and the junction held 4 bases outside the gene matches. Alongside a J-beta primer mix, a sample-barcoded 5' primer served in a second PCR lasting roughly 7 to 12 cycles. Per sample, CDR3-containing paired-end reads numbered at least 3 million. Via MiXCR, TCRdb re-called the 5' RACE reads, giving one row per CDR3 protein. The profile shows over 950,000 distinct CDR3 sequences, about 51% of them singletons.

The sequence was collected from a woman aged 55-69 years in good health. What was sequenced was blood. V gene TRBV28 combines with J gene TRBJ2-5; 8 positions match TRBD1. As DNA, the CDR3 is TGTGCCAGCAGTGTGGACAGGGCTCAAGAGACCCAGTACTTC. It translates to CASSVDRAQETQYF. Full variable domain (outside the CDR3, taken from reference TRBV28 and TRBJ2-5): DVKVTQSSRYLVKRTGEKVFLECVQDMDHENMFWYRQDPGLGLRLIYFSYDVKMKEKGDIPEGYSVSREKKERFSLILESASTNQTSMYLCASSVDRAQETQYFGPGTRLLVL.